This record looks at one T cell receptor beta chain sequence and its context. What it binds is unknown. A junction end diverges from the germline sequence, so it may reflect a read error. The authors made TCR beta cDNA from around 500 ng total RNA with a constant-region primer. For TCR beta, libraries were produced by three nested multiplex PCR rounds using slightly modified ARM-PCR. PCR rounds one and two used TRBV1-TRBV30 forward primers with a C-beta reverse primer for around 10 cycles each. TCRdb processed the multiplex PCR reads anew with MiXCR; each CDR3 protein has one entry. The sample includes tens of thousands of distinct CDR3 sequences, over 65% of them seen just once. It was from approximately 22-30 mg of unsorted bulk tissue that RNA and DNA were co-extracted. Patients carried chronic HBV infection without prior treatment. The data derive from a study of tumor-infiltrating lymphocytes in primary liver carcinoma. The wider study: Tumors measured about 4 to 10 cm and were stage T1-T3 N0M0. Sequenced samples came back with roughly 3.65 to 7.5 million productive TCRbeta reads, and the counts looked alike across tissue types.

Per germline, CDR1 SGHNT and CDR2 YYREEE (reference sequence). CDR3 length: 13 amino acids. Notes on the study in general: Tumors significantly exceeded blood in top-250-clone fraction (p = 0.039).

V gene TRBV5-4 combines with J gene TRBJ2-7; D might be TRBD1 or TRBD2, each matching 5 bases. The source is a man aged 35 to 55 with primary liver carcinoma and hepatitis B virus infection. Sequencing was done on a sample of liver tumor tissue from sampling region 5. Subset here: tumor region T5, tumor centre. The CDR3 DNA reads as TGTGTCAGCAGCTGGGACCACTCCTACGAGCAGTACTTC. This codes for CVSSWDHSYEQYF.